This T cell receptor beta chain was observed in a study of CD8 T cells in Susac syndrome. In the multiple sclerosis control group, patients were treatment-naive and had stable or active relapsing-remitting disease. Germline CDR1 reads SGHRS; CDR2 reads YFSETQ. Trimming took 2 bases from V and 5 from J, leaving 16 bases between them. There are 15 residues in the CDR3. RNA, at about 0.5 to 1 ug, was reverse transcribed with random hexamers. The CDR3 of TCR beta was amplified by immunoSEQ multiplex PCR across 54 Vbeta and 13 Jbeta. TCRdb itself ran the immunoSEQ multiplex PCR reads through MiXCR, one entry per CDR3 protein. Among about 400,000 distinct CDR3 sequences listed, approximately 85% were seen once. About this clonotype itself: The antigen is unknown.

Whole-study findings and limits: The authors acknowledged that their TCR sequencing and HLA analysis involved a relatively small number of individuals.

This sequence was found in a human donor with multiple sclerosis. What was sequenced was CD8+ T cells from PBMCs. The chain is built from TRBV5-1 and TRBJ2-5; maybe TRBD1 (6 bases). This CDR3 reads CASSFGWKGVETQYF. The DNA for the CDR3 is TGCGCCAGCAGCTTTGGGTGGAAGGGGGTTGAGACCCAGTACTTC.